This TCR beta chain was recorded in a study of T-cell reconstitution after alpha-beta-depleted transplantation in children. This clonotype showed up just a few times. Unmatched junction bases numbered 4, after V lost 6 bases and J lost 1 base. This CDR3 region has 15 residues. CDR1 is SQVTM and CDR2 is ANQGSEA in the germline V gene. Unique molecular identifiers were incorporated during preparation of the TCRbeta library. TCRdb called the PCR reads again in MiXCR, with one record for every CDR3 protein. Of hundreds of thousands of distinct CDR3 sequences listed, around 13% were seen once; the top ten hold approximately 2%.

Sequencing used PBMCs, mostly from graft donor cells, obtained 360 days after TCRalphabeta/CD19-depleted stem cell transplant. The TCR comes from a male patient younger than 18 who had a stem cell transplant for acute myeloid leukemia, so the T cells may come from the graft donor. The chain carries TRBV29-1 and TRBJ2-3; TRBD2 matches at 13 bases. DNA of the CDR3: TGCAGCGTCGGGACTAGCGGGATCGGCACAGATACGCAGTATTTT. It codes for CSVGTSGIGTDTQYF.